This T cell receptor (beta chain) was documented in a study of brain T cells in children with intractable seizures. Study-wide results and limits: Patients' HCMV serostatus was unknown; virus specificity rests on CDR3 similarity alone. Clones missing pre-surgery may reflect undersampling of that blood sample.

On this clone: The antigen is undetermined.

Time point of the sample: blood from clinic visit 5 months post-surgery; TSC patient then seizure free. Sequencing was limited to surgery cases with top T cell transcript signatures in brain tissue. Libraries were prepared by immunoSEQ multiplex PCR; TCRdb keeps only in-frame clonotypes and omits some of them. The sample records hundreds of thousands of clones, about 93% being singletons. V trimming: 5 bases; J trimming: 8 bases; junction bases outside the gene matches: 3. The CDR3 has 13 residues. Per the germline V gene, CDR1 is LNHDA and CDR2 is SQIVND (reference sequence). J is TRBJ1-4 and V is TRBV19, with 9 bases that match TRBD1. This receptor was taken from a boy under two years old with tuberous sclerosis and intractable seizures. The sample in question was peripheral blood, obtained more than 4 months after surgery. The CDR3 sequence: CASSRDRDEKLFF. CDR3 DNA sequence: TGTGCCAGTAGTCGGGACAGGGACGAAAAACTGTTTTTT.